The 16 T cell receptor beta chains in this list originate from one sample, sequenced in a study of CD8+ T cells in alopecia areata. Sequencing templates came from extracted RNA that was reverse transcribed into cDNA. Profiled with immunoSEQ multiplex PCR; TCRdb holds only in-frame clones, not every one. The data show approximately 150,000 clones, roughly 60% seen once. Sequencing used CD4+ T cells sorted from blood. The receptors were sampled from a human donor in good health.

J is TRBJ2-3 and V is TRBV2; TRBD1 might be the D (6 bases). This CDR3 is 14 amino acids long. CDR1 is SNHLY, CDR2 FYNNEI, per germline. Trimming left V 1 base short and J 3 bases short, with 8 bases between. The CDR3 DNA is TGTGCCAGCAGTGAAGTAGGGGGTACAGATACGCAGTATTTT. The encoded protein is CASSEVGGTDTQYF. The full variable domain, with the rest looked up from reference TRBV2 and TRBJ2-3, is EPEVTQTPSHQVTQMGQEVILRCVPISNHLYFYWYRQILGQKVEFLVSFYNNEISEKSEIFDDQFSVERPDGSNFTLKIRSTKLEDSAMYFCASSEVGGTDTQYFGPGTRLTVL.

This clone was counted between two and nine times. V and J are TRBV7-6 and TRBJ2-5; D uncertain. The CDR3 consists of 13 residues. V dropped 6 bases and J dropped 4 bases, with 12 bases sitting between them. Germline CDR1 and CDR2: SGHVS and FNYEAQ. The CDR3 coding sequence is TGTGCCAGCAGACCTAACACTGGAGAGACCCAGTACTTC. Residues: CASRPNTGETQYF.

J is TRBJ2-7 and V is TRBV5-1; D might be TRBD1 or TRBD2, each matching 6 bases. The germline CDR1 and CDR2 sequences are SGHRS and YFSETQ. The CDR3 extends over 13 amino acids. Trimming took 4 bases from V and 6 from J, leaving 14 bases between them. CDR3 nucleotides: TGCGCCAGCAGCGACAGGACGGAGGGCGAGCAGTACTTC. This codes for CASSDRTEGEQYF.

This clone has a handful of counts. CDR3 bases: TGTGCCAGTAGTCCAGGGAACAACAATGAGCAGTTCTTC. Protein sequence: CASSPGNNNEQFF. This chain links TRBV19 with TRBJ2-1; maybe TRBD1 (5 bases). Trimming took off 5 bases at V and 5 bases at J, with 10 bases between the two ends. The germline V gene encodes CDR1 LNHDA and CDR2 SQIVND (reference sequence). This CDR3 is 13 amino acids long.

The chain couples TRBV23-1 to TRBJ1-2, with D uncertain. TRBV23-1 is recorded as an ORF, its role being uncertain. The ends were cut back, 1 base at V and 3 bases at J, with 12 bases in the middle. CDR3 size: 15 residues. The CDR3 region is CASSQLPPEHYGYTF. The CDR3 DNA sequence: TGCGCCAGCAGTCAATTACCGCCAGAACACTATGGCTACACCTTC.

As regards this clone: The same CDR3 can be traced to other DNA sequences in this sample. The chain couples TRBV29-1 to TRBJ1-2, with 9 bases fitting TRBD1. V lost 4 bases, J lost 3 bases, and 3 bases stayed unmatched. This CDR3 region has 13 residues. Germline V gene data show CDR1 as SQVTM and CDR2 as ANQGSEA. The CDR3 DNA reads as TGCAGCGTTGGAAGGACAGGGGACTATGGCTACACCTTC. The encoded protein is CSVGRTGDYGYTF.

This clone turned up a few times. The chain joins TRBV27 to TRBJ1-2; D possibly corresponds to TRBD1 (5 bases). CDR1 is MNHEY, CDR2 SMNVEV, per germline (reference sequence). Trimming took off 6 bases at V and 1 base at J, with 6 bases between the two ends. CDR3 length: 12 amino acids. The CDR3 loop reads CASRGHNYGYTF. The DNA of the CDR3 is TGTGCCAGCAGGGGGCATAACTATGGCTACACCTTC.

The chain is built from TRBV4-1 and TRBJ2-5; D unclear. Trimming took 1 base from V and 0 from J, leaving 12 bases between them. This CDR3 comprises 16 residues. Germline V gives CDR1 MGHRA, CDR2 YSYEKL. The CDR3 here is CASSQGHEWNQETQYF. CDR3 nucleotide sequence: TGCGCCAGCAGCCAAGGGCACGAGTGGAACCAAGAGACCCAGTACTTC.

This clone was seen more than once but under ten times. This chain joins TRBV29-1 and TRBJ2-5; D unclear. Germline loops: CDR1 SQVTM, CDR2 ANQGSEA. The CDR3 loop spans 10 amino acids. V was shortened by 8 bases and J by 9 bases, with 13 bases between the two germline ends. The CDR3 bases are TGCAGCTTCGAATTAGGGCCCCAGTACTTC. Translating it yields CSFELGPQYF.

In this sample, this clone turned up a few times. The CDR3 DNA sequence: TGTGCCAGCGAGCTAGCGGGAGGTCAGAATACTCAGTACTTC. Translated, it gives CASELAGGQNTQYF. The V call is TRBV2, the J call TRBJ2-4, with 11 bases identical to TRBD2. V trimming: 8 bases; J trimming: 12 bases; junction bases outside the gene matches: 12. The CDR3 runs 14 residues. Germline lookup yields CDR1 SNHLY and CDR2 FYNNEI.

This clone was seen only a few times. CDR3 amino acids: CASRGLAGGESFF. The DNA for the CDR3 is TGTGCCAGTAGAGGACTAGCGGGAGGGGAGAGTTTCTTC. The J gene is TRBJ2-1, the V gene TRBV19; 15 bases align to TRBD2. The CDR3 sequence is 13 residues long. V trimming: 6 bases; J trimming: 16 bases; junction bases outside the gene matches: 7. Germline V gives CDR1 LNHDA, CDR2 SQIVND (reference sequence).

Only a few counts were recorded for this clone. V is TRBV7-9 and J is TRBJ2-1, with TRBD2 identical over 9 bases. The CDR3 is 16 residues long. Germline V lookup: CDR1 SEHNR, CDR2 FQNEAQ (reference sequence). The J segment lost 1 base and the V segment lost 1 base, leaving 2 bases of the junction unmatched. CDR3 loop: CASSLGSGRSYNEQFF. DNA of the CDR3: TGTGCCAGCAGCTTAGGGAGCGGGAGGTCCTACAATGAGCAGTTCTTC.

This sequence joins TRBV28 and TRBJ1-3; no definite D call. V lost 8 bases and J 0 bases, leaving 11 bases between the germline ends. Germline CDR1 is MDHEN and CDR2 is SYDVKM. This CDR3 spans 14 amino acids. CDR3 protein: CASLLMGSGNTIYF. The DNA for the CDR3 is TGTGCCAGCCTTTTGATGGGCTCTGGAAACACCATATATTTT.

The V and J genes are TRBV9 and TRBJ1-1; unclear D gene. V dropped 5 bases and J dropped 5 bases, with 13 bases sitting between them. The CDR3 has 13 amino acids. The V gene's germline CDR1 is SGDLS and CDR2 YYNGEE. The CDR3 protein is CASSPGSRTEAFF. The CDR3 DNA reads TGTGCCAGCAGTCCCGGTTCGAGGACTGAAGCTTTCTTT.

The V and J genes are TRBV25-1 and TRBJ1-2; D remains unclear. The CDR3 totals 13 residues. Germline lookup yields CDR1 MGHDK and CDR2 SYGVNS. V shed 3 bases and J shed 3 bases, with 8 bases lying between them. The CDR3 reads CASSEATDYGYTF. The CDR3 DNA follows: TGTGCCAGCAGTGAGGCTACTGACTATGGCTACACCTTC.

The table lists this clone with a few counts. CDR3 DNA: TGTGCCAGCAGCTTGTGGCGGGAGGCGCCGTTCTTC. Translated, it gives CASSLWREAPFF. The V gene is TRBV7-9, the J gene TRBJ2-1; 8 bases fit TRBD2. CDR1 and CDR2 from the germline V gene are SEHNR and FQNEAQ (reference sequence). J lost 15 bases, V lost 3 bases, and 7 bases had no gene match. The CDR3 spans 12 residues.